This T cell receptor (beta chain) was recovered during a study of cytomegalovirus exposure and HLA in healthy donors (dated 2017 in TCRdb). With respect to the entire study: According to an earlier analysis of a few hundred of the donors, about 179 million T cells yielded roughly 110 million unique TCR beta sequences and about 300 Gb of sequence data. Among almost 400 genotyped donors of the cohort, an average of about 240,000 unique TCR beta nucleotide sequences were sequenced per donor, around a sixth of them non-productive. An early release covering around 630 HLA-typed donors comprised about 300 gigabases of sequencing data and tens of millions of unique TCR sequences. Both class I and class II loci were covered by HLA typing, at four-digit resolution. To study patterns of TCR occurrence, a later analysis re-analyzed previously published TCR beta repertoires from more than 550 donors and added high-resolution HLA genotyping. All discovery cohort repertoires had been generated using a single sequencing platform. In a later genetic analysis, genome-wide SNP genotypes for about 65% of the roughly 670 donors were used, and that subset was treated as a discovery cohort. The study aimed to test whether cataloging public T cell receptors could reveal signatures of past pathogen exposure. To predict cytomegalovirus infection status, the study brought together high-throughput TCR immunosequencing, statistical association of individual TCRs with disease status, and machine learning. Along with the approximately 700-subject first cohort, a separate validation cohort of approximately 110 different subjects was used. An earlier analysis of 587 of the donors used high-throughput TCR beta sequencing to judge whether each TCR beta V gene segment behaved as functional or pseudogenic. A handful of DR-DQ haplotypes were handled as single units for association and clustering because linkage in the cohort was strong. The number of donors typed differed by locus, with roughly 629-640 for A, B, C, DRB1 and DQB1, around 500 for DQA1, 600 to 610 for DPA1, and around 450 for DPB1. Donor age, sex, ethnicity and CMV serostatus were collected together with the repertoire data. Rather than using new phenotypic data, the later analysis identified candidate immune exposures from TCR beta sequences and from how often those sequences occurred across donors. Of the 300 to 450 genotyped donors, 81% fell in the genetic ancestry cluster associated with self-reported Caucasian donors. Using immunosequencing, the study profiled T cell repertoires from about 650 subjects and related those repertoires to cytomegalovirus serostatus. Beyond this particular receptor, the publication reports: Strong co-occurrence of HLA alleles, especially DR and DQ, made assigning TCR associations to individual alleles difficult. Linkage disequilibrium might explain the correlated functional status among segregating V segments, but an unknown experimental factor could not be ruled out. In an earlier analysis of some 550 of the donors, most TCR beta V segments were observed in productive rearrangements about 87% or about 30% of the time, broadly matching IMGT annotations. Most TCR sequences were seen in very few donors, while some public TCRs were found in many individuals. The earlier analysis of around 600 of the donors excluded some 15 rarely observed V segments, including chromosome 9 orphons, because counts were too low. The authors suggested that the approach could potentially be generalized to other disease states and immunological phenotypes. A further reported finding was that TCR beta sequences accurately predicted the HLA-A and HLA-B alleles for most subjects in the first cohort. A cluster of highly shared sequence variants was judged likely to represent a technical artifact of the sequencing pipeline. In a later analysis, some 18,000 TCR beta sequences were associated with specific HLA alleles at a false discovery rate of 0.05. Presence/absence analyses assumed roughly uniform sequencing depth across donors, an assumption that may not hold. Because HLA typing was missing for some donors at each locus, association tests included only the typed subset. A later analysis found that HLA-associated TCR beta chains were more clonally expanded and had lower generation probabilities than equally common non-associated chains. Because the 87-base-pair reads could not distinguish some IMGT-functional V segments, including TRBV6-2 and TRBV6-3, those segments were excluded. According to a later analysis, parvovirus B19, influenza, CMV and Epstein-Barr virus appeared linked to several top co-occurrence clusters. According to a later analysis, TCR association rates differed among HLA loci, with DRB1 alleles showing the most associated TCRs and HLA-C alleles showing the fewest. In vitro tests confirmed that a few of the cytomegalovirus-associated TCR beta chains recognize cytomegalovirus antigens. Cytomegalovirus status was reported to be diagnosed by the classifier with high specificity and sensitivity in both the original and validation cohorts. CMV serostatus was the only immune exposure information available for the cohort. Only TCR beta chains were sequenced in this cohort, and the absence of alpha or paired-chain data limited detectable features. In a later genetic analysis, a missense DCLRE1C variant was associated with V-gene and J-gene trimming of TCR beta chains, and the association was replicated in an independent cohort. According to a later genetic analysis, donors in an Asian-associated ancestry cluster had fewer N-insertions in productive TCRs than the approximately 700-donor mean. According to a later analysis, most CMV-associated TCR beta chains appeared to be HLA-restricted, and the HLA associations seemed to be driven largely by CMV exposure. In the study, approximately 150 TCR beta chains were listed as associated with cytomegalovirus.

The cohort comprised under 700 healthy bone marrow donors. All cohort members were sampled while nominally healthy, although unrecorded immune exposures were likely present. The donor tested CMV seronegative, placing the donor among the roughly 340 seronegative members of the cohort. A peripheral blood sample was provided by each donor, and peripheral blood mononuclear cells were used for TCR beta sequencing. Genomic DNA was extracted from the blood cell samples with the Qiagen DNeasy Blood Extraction Kit. Receptor amplification or capture employed the immunoSEQ multiplex PCR assay. For the multiplex PCR, a mixture combining 60 forward primers for TCR Vbeta segments and 13 reverse primers for TCR Jbeta segments was used. The CDR3 region of rearranged TCR beta genes was amplified from genomic DNA with a multiplex PCR assay. On the Illumina HiSeq System, the amplified TCR beta libraries were sequenced as 87-base-pair reads. Processing in the source paper ran as follows. A later analysis tallied about 77 million unique TCR beta chains across the 660 or so repertoires, and about 10 million of those chains were shared by two or more donors. Raw reads were error-corrected and collapsed into unique sequences with a nearest-neighbor algorithm that merged closely related sequences to remove PCR and sequencing errors. To assign V, D and J gene segments, CDR3 sequences were aligned to IMGT reference sequences. Each retained sequence needed at least a six-nucleotide match to both a V gene segment and a J gene segment. A rearrangement counted as productive if the CDR3 had no stop codons and remained in frame with V and J, and every other rearrangement counted as non-productive. CDR3 was defined by IMGT convention, running from the second conserved V-encoded cysteine to the conserved J-encoded phenylalanine. In an earlier analysis of around 640 of the donors, sequences lacking an unambiguous match to a single V gene segment were excluded. In an earlier analysis of approximately 500 of the donors, a V segment was called functional when productive rearrangements were above 56.7%, and segregating when the standard deviation between donors exceeded 5%. To diagnose cytomegalovirus status from the catalog of TCR beta chain sequences, a statistical classification framework was built. In a later analysis, V and J genes were assigned by comparing TCR nucleotide sequences against IMGT/GENE-DB human TR gene sequences. The TCRdist pipeline was used in a later analysis to assign CDR3 sequences and most-parsimonious VDJ recombination scenarios. In a later analysis, every TCR beta chain was defined by the combination of its CDR3 amino acid sequence and its V-gene family, and reads without a unique V-gene family were dropped. As a way to deal with suspected cross-contamination and a sequencing artifact, a later analysis dropped more than 500 nucleotide sequences that were highly shared and had low generation probability. In a later analysis, a clonal expansion index for each public chain was calculated from normalized within-repertoire ranks of inferred template counts. In a later analysis, generation probabilities were computed using a VDJ recombination model fitted to out-of-frame rearrangements, and the results were checked against IGoR. Hypergeometric tests were used in a later analysis to score TCR-TCR, TCR-HLA and TCR-CMV co-occurrence, with a repertoire-size bias correction applied to the TCR pairs. In a later analysis, false discovery rates were estimated by permuting HLA or CMV assignments 20 times. In a later analysis, co-occurring TCRs were grouped with DBSCAN, and TCRdist sequence similarity was added when clustering was performed within HLA-allele-positive subsets. Repertoires with fewer than 30,000 or more than 120,000 public chains were left out of co-occurrence clustering, as were five repertoires with anomalous nucleotide sharing. TCRdb provides this immuneACCESS table in a form limited to in-frame rearrangements. Some clones are lacking; in checked studies, under half of them reflect an unresolved V gene, and why the rest are absent is not known. That table furnishes V, J and clone size, whereas the DNA furnished D and trimming. The sample has 40,000 to 45,000 clones on record, approximately 80% of them singletons. About 1.5% of the sample comes from the top ten.

A remark on this clone: Its antigen remains unidentified. The input lacks base qualities; no much larger clone sits a single base away.

From the cysteine up to the phenylalanine, the CDR3 has a length of 12 residues. Only CDR3 DNA is held: 36 bases, read in frame from base 1. Deletion took 3 bases off V and 8 bases off J, with a span of 13 bases between the germline ends. From the germline V gene (reference sequence), CDR1 is GTSNPN and CDR2 is SVGIG. The rearranged segments are TRBV30 and TRBJ1-2, with no confident D gene call. The sample comprised PBMCs. This receptor was taken from a man in his thirties or forties in good health and CMV-seronegative. This receptor carries the CDR3 CAWSRGPGGYTF. The sequence in DNA is TGTGCCTGGAGCAGAGGCCCGGGGGGCTACACCTTC. Where the CDR3 stops, the reference TRBV30 and TRBJ1-2 genes take over; the full variable domain is SQTIHQWPATLVQPVGSPLSLECTVEGTSNPNLYWYRQAAGRGLQLLFYSVGIGQISSEVPQNLSASRPQDRQFILSSKKLLLSDSGFYLCAWSRGPGGYTFGSGTRLTVV.